This TCR beta chain appears in the sequencing data of a study of blood T cell repertoires in COVID-19 (dated by TCRdb to the early 2020s). General notes on the study: The collaborator samples originated in the United States, Italy and Spain and spanned the acute and convalescent phases of COVID-19. The material from the prospective study consisted of cDNA or gDNA derived from T cells, B-cell-depleted T cells, or PBMCs. Subjects who had been exposed to COVID-19, were actively infected with it, or had recovered from it provided the deeply sampled blood TCRbeta repertoires that made up the dataset. The repertoires were released in a freely available public database intended as a resource for research on the immune response to SARS-CoV-2. Samples were obtained from the ongoing ImmuneRACE study (first 160 participants) and from about 1,300 subjects provided by 6 global collaborators. A de-identified subject ID, COVID-19 status, age in years and sex were almost always included in the sample metadata. Where available, HLA class I and class II types were taken from metadata supplied by the sample provider and were not determined by assay-based typing.

Each collaborating institution followed its own protocols to collect whole blood in K2EDTA tubes. Collaborator samples were shipped for TCRbeta analysis as frozen whole blood, isolated PBMCs, or DNA extracted from either sample type. About this clone itself: Its antigen target is currently unknown. No much larger clone is present one base from it, and per-base qualities are unavailable.

On the study overall, not on this receptor specifically: How much clinical and demographic metadata was included differed by source and by participant, and the metadata was provided uncurated.

The CDR3 measures 14 amino acids from cysteine to phenylalanine. Kept here is only the CDR3 DNA, which spans 42 bases and is read in frame from base 1. The germline V gene provides CDR1 KGHSY and CDR2 FQNENV. V and J are trimmed by 4 bases and 6 bases, and the gene matches miss 9 bases of the junction. The immunoSEQ Assay, a bias-controlled multiplex PCR, was used to amplify TCRbeta CDR3 regions from genomic DNA. Under the source paper's analysis protocol: The number of nucleated cells in each sample was estimated by amplification of reference gene primers within the assay. To quantify the absolute abundance of each unique TCRbeta CDR3 rearrangement, sequence reads were collapsed and filtered. For each sample, productive Simpson clonality was calculated as the square root of Simpson's diversity index over productive rearrangements. Here the immuneACCESS table is served through TCRdb, limited to in-frame sequences with V and J called. Missing clones are a known gap in these copies; in checked studies unresolved V genes cover under half, and the rest lacks a known reason. V, J and clone size are taken as reported in that table, and D and trimming were inferred from the DNA itself. This sample holds 60,000 to 70,000 clones; 84% were observed only once. Approximately 8.8% of the sample goes to the ten largest clones.

The receptor's source is a man aged 50 to 59 with active COVID-19. In this chain, TRBV16 is recombined with TRBJ2-7; TRBD1 matches 7 bases in the middle. The sequencing sample was made of peripheral blood. The nucleotide sequence reads TGTGCCAGCAGCCGTGCCCAACAGGGGAGCGAGCAGTACTTC. Its coded protein is CASSRAQQGSEQYF.